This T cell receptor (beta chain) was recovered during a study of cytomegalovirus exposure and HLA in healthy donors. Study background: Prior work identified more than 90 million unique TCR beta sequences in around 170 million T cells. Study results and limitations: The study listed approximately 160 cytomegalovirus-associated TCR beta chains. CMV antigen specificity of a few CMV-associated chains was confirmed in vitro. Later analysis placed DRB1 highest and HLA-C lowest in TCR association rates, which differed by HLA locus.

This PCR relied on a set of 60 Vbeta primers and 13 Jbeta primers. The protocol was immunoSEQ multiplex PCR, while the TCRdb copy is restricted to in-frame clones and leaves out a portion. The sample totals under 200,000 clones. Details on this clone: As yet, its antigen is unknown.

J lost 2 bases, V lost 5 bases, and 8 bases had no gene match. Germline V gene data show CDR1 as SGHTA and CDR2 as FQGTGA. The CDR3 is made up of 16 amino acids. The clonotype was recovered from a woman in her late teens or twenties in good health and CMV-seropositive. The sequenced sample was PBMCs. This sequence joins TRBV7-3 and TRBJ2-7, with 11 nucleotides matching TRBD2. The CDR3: CASSPGPLAGAYEQYF. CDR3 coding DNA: TGTGCCAGCAGCCCCGGCCCACTAGCGGGGGCCTACGAGCAGTACTTC.